This paragraph covers one TCR beta chain sequence. V lost 7 bases, J lost 6 bases, and 8 bases stayed unmatched. The CDR3 length is 14 residues. Germline CDR1 and CDR2: LNHDA and SQIVND (reference sequence). The data belong to a study of blood T cell repertoires in COVID-19. Study background: The samples span acute and convalescent COVID-19 from the United States, Italy and Spain.

Authors' analysis steps: Scientists estimated how many nucleated cells there were by amplifying reference gene primers. Method: immunoSEQ multiplex PCR; TCRdb's copy keeps in-frame clones and lacks some. V and J calls and clone size are given by that table; D and trimming were obtained from the DNA. The profile covers 130,000 or so clones, with about 86% appearing a single time and more than 1.5% taken by the ten largest. The sequence was collected from a woman aged 55-69 years with acute or convalescent COVID-19. The sample consisted of peripheral blood. The V and J genes are TRBV19 and TRBJ1-1, with TRBD1 identical over 10 bases. The CDR3 DNA reads TGTGCCAGTACCACCGACAGGGGGCACGCTGAAGCTTTCTTT. Its translation is CASTTDRGHAEAFF.